Given below is one T cell receptor (beta chain) in context. Its cognate antigen is unknown. These data belong to a study of T-cell reconstitution after alpha-beta-depleted transplantation in children. TCRbeta library preparation incorporated unique molecular identifiers. Each CDR3 protein gets one entry after TCRdb re-called the PCR reads with MiXCR. The sample lists some 600,000 distinct CDR3 sequences, over 10% occurring once. Study results and caveats: At one year after transplant, newly produced T cells mostly accounted for T-cell counts and diversity. Surviving recipient T cells and thymic progenitors produced the high day-60 TCRbeta diversity seen in some patients.

V was cut by 7 bases and J by 6 bases, with 16 bases left in between. The CDR3 is made up of 13 amino acids. The rearrangement joins TRBV12-3 or TRBV12-4 to TRBJ2-7, with unresolved D. Sequenced material: PBMCs, mostly from graft donor cells, taken 360 days after TCRalphabeta/CD19-depleted stem cell transplant. This TCR came from a male patient between 10 and 17 years old who had a stem cell transplant for acute myeloid leukemia, so the T cells may come from the graft donor. The DNA for the CDR3 is TGTGCCAGCAAGCCGGACCGGCGGTCCGAGCAGTACTTC. Its translation: CASKPDRRSEQYF.